A selection of T cell receptor beta chains follows, all from one sample in a study of T cell responses to AZD1222 COVID-19 vaccine. The data were produced by immunoSEQ multiplex PCR, yet TCRdb's version contains in-frame clones alone and is incomplete. Of 95,000 to 130,000 clones listed, about 90% were seen once; the top ten hold roughly 1.6%. The sample consisted of peripheral blood, taken 28 days after the second AZD1222 dose. The origin of the receptors is an adult who received the AZD1222 COVID-19 vaccine. Each CDR3 is given with its conserved first and last residue. A D gene is named only where the DNA matches it firmly. Size is stated for part of the rows, as once, few or many counts, or as a class when the clone is expanded.

j_call | d_call | v_call | clone_size | cdr3_aa
TRBJ2-1 | . | TRBV5-4 | once | CASSITGLRARDEQFF
TRBJ2-7 | . | TRBV27 | . | CASSTTTDAYEQYF
TRBJ2-3 | . | TRBV19 | . | CASSRQVPTDTQYF
TRBJ1-4 | . | TRBV9 | . | CASSVGVSVGTNEKLFF
TRBJ2-7 | . | TRBV19 | . | CASSPGEDYEQYF
TRBJ2-3 | TRBD2 | TRBV24-1 | . | CATRPTSTSTDTQYF
TRBJ1-5 | . | TRBV6-1 | once | CASSEARASNQPQHF
TRBJ1-2 | . | TRBV28 | . | CASSMVGGYTF
TRBJ2-7 | . | TRBV18 | . | CASRLSNEQYF
TRBJ1-2 | . | TRBV6-5 | . | CASSYSMVGGPYGYTF
TRBJ2-7 | TRBD1 | TRBV9 | . | CASSPRAGQEVTYEQYF
TRBJ1-1 | . | TRBV6-5 | once | CASSYRGMNTEAFF
TRBJ1-2 | . | TRBV25-1 | . | CASSRALGYGYTF
TRBJ1-1 | . | TRBV9 | . | CASSALGSNTEAFF
TRBJ1-6 | TRBD1 | TRBV23-1 | . | CASSQSGQGLGSYNSPLHF
TRBJ2-7 | TRBD1 | TRBV14 | . | CASSSGTGFYEQYF
TRBJ1-5 | . | TRBV5-6 | . | CASSLGRVWQPQHF
TRBJ2-5 | TRBD2 | TRBV9 | . | CASSVGGDVKTQYF
TRBJ1-1 | . | TRBV27 | once | CASSPRRENTEAFF
TRBJ2-4 | TRBD2 | TRBV3-1/TRBV3-2 | . | CASSPSGILAKNIQYF
TRBJ2-7 | . | TRBV28 | . | CASSQNYEQYF
TRBJ2-7 | . | TRBV2 | . | CASSVQGSYEQYF
TRBJ1-3 | TRBD1 | TRBV27 | . | CASWTGRALSGNTIYF
TRBJ1-1 | TRBD1 | TRBV30 | . | CAWTSGTGRNEAFF
TRBJ1-3 | . | TRBV5-4 | . | CASSGGPGNTIYF
TRBJ2-5 | TRBD2 | TRBV3-1/TRBV3-2 | . | CASKRLAEPFPETQYF
TRBJ1-4 | . | TRBV7-9 | . | CASSLGGGSEKLFF
TRBJ2-2 | . | TRBV11-3 | few | CASSLDPGSNTGELFF
TRBJ1-5 | . | TRBV28 | once | CASNSGEPQHF
TRBJ2-7 | TRBD1 | TRBV11-2 | . | CASKPGQTGYEQYF
TRBJ1-6 | . | TRBV28 | . | CASREGGNSPLHF
TRBJ2-7 | TRBD1 | TRBV28 | . | CASSSSGTGVRRQYF